This TCR beta chain was sequenced during a study of identifying expanded T cells in peripheral blood. Sequencing used immunoSEQ multiplex PCR; TCRdb keeps in-frame clones, though not all of them. The table records around 100,000 clones, roughly 89% of them present only once. CDR3 length: 16 amino acids. V was shortened by 5 bases and J by 4 bases, with 20 bases between the two germline ends. Germline V CDR1 and CDR2: SGHTA, FQGNSA. This receptor was identified in a person between 18 and 75 years old in good health. Source material: blood. This sequence joins TRBV7-2 and TRBJ1-2; D perhaps matches TRBD1 (5 bases). CDR3 region: CASSPNPLTVSYGYTF. The CDR3 DNA reads as TGTGCCAGCAGCCCAAATCCCTTGACAGTATCCTATGGCTACACCTTC.